Shown below are 17 T cell receptor beta chains from a single sample sequenced in a study of OX40 agonist ivuxolimab in advanced cancers. The library was prepared using the immunoSEQ multiplex PCR assay. The immuneACCESS repertoire file appears here via TCRdb, limited to in-frame rearrangements. These files lack a portion of the clones; in checked studies, under half of the deficit traces to unresolved V genes, and the cause of the others is not known. The sample yields about 47,000 clones; roughly 79% were counted once. Approximately 6.1% of the sample belongs to the ten largest clones. The specimen comprised CD4+ or CD8+ T cells sorted from blood, sampled in a trial of the OX40 agonist ivuxolimab. Receptors originate from an adult with an advanced solid tumor such as melanoma, head and neck, liver or kidney cancer.

The gene calls are TRBV15 and TRBJ1-2; TRBD1 matches 8 bases. The V segment lost 4 bases and the J segment 7 bases; nucleotides outside the gene matches: 8. CDR3 length: 14 amino acids. Looked up from germline, CDR1 is LNHNV and CDR2 is YYDKDF (reference sequence). CDR3 sequence reads: CATSTVDRGLGYTF. The CDR3 DNA is TGTGCCACCAGCACCGTTGACAGGGGTCTTGGCTACACCTTC.

In its sample, this clone was seen a few times. The rearrangement joins TRBV5-1 to TRBJ1-6; 8 bases are a match to TRBD1. V shed 5 bases, J shed 8 bases, and the junction held 3 bases outside the gene matches. The CDR3 sequence is 13 residues long. CDR1 is SGHRS and CDR2 is YFSETQ in the germline V gene. CDR3 sequence (DNA): TGCGCCAGCAGGGACAGGGAGGATTCACCCCTCCACTTT. This translates into CASRDREDSPLHF.

This chain joins TRBV19 and TRBJ2-1; TRBD1 agrees at 7 bases. This CDR3 spans 13 amino acids. The V gene end was trimmed by 5 bases and the J gene end by 4 bases; junction bases not matched to a gene: 2. CDR1 is LNHDA, CDR2 SQIVND, per germline (reference sequence). CDR3 nucleotides: TGTGCCAGTAGTTCAGGGGGTTACAATGAGCAGTTCTTC. Protein sequence: CASSSGGYNEQFF.

V gene TRBV7-2 combines with J gene TRBJ2-2, with D perhaps matching TRBD2 (5 bases). The CDR3 contains 14 residues. V lost 1 base and J 3 bases, leaving 6 bases between the germline ends. Germline assignment: CDR1 SGHTA and CDR2 FQGNSA. The CDR3 is CASSLVGDTGELFF. As DNA, the CDR3 is TGTGCCAGCAGCTTAGTCGGGGACACCGGGGAGCTGTTTTTT.

The V and J genes are TRBV4-2 and TRBJ2-3; 14 nucleotides line up with TRBD2. Germline CDR1 is LGHNA and CDR2 is YNFKEQ. This CDR3 region has 19 residues. The V segment lost 1 base and the J segment 1 base; nucleotides outside the gene matches: 7. Here the CDR3 DNA reads TGTGCCAGCAGCCAAGGGGGACTAGCGGGGGCCGGGGGCACAGATACGCAGTATTTT. Encoded protein: CASSQGGLAGAGGTDTQYF.

The V gene is TRBV27, the J gene TRBJ1-2; a weak D match, TRBD1 (5 bases). Trimming stripped 4 bases from V and 5 bases from J, with 11 bases between. Germline CDR1 reads MNHEY; CDR2 reads SMNVEV (reference sequence). The CDR3 contains 13 residues. The CDR3 DNA follows: TGTGCCAGCAGTTCAGGGCTTATTTATGGCTACACCTTC. Translated: CASSSGLIYGYTF.

This chain connects TRBV6-1 to TRBJ2-1, with 7 bases identical to TRBD2. Looked up from germline, CDR1 is MNHNS and CDR2 is SASEGT. V was pared by 8 bases and J by 5 bases, with 9 bases of the junction left unmatched. The CDR3 has 14 amino acids. The CDR3 sequence: CASWGLSGNNEQFF. Written as DNA, the CDR3 is TGTGCCAGCTGGGGTTTAAGCGGGAACAATGAGCAGTTCTTC.

The sample holds a few counts of this clone. The chain combines TRBV6-6 with TRBJ2-1; TRBD1 agrees at 9 bases. CDR1 is MNHNY and CDR2 is SVGAGI in the germline V gene (reference sequence). The junction had 4 bases not matched to a gene; V was cut back by 6 bases and J by 7 bases. The CDR3 runs to 13 residues. In DNA, the CDR3 is TGTGCCAGCAGCCTACAGGGGGCGAATGAGCAGTTCTTC. Protein: CASSLQGANEQFF.

This clone was seen a few times. The V call is TRBV19, the J call TRBJ2-1, with 7 bases identical to TRBD1. The CDR3 spans 11 residues. CDR1 is LNHDA and CDR2 is SQIVND in the germline V gene (reference sequence). Losses at the gene ends were 7 bases for V and 8 bases for J; bases not matched to a gene: 2. The DNA for the CDR3 is TGTGCCAGTACCCAGGGGGATGAGCAGTTCTTC. Translating gives CASTQGDEQFF.

The V gene is TRBV2, the J gene TRBJ1-6; 9 bases align to TRBD1. Germline lookup yields CDR1 SNHLY and CDR2 FYNNEI. The CDR3 is 16 residues long. V lost 2 bases, J lost 5 bases, and 4 bases stayed unmatched. The CDR3 spells CASSEQGDRDNSPLHF. The CDR3, as DNA: TGTGCCAGCAGTGAACAGGGGGACAGGGATAATTCACCCCTCCACTTT. Full variable domain (outside the CDR3, taken from reference TRBV2 and TRBJ1-6): EPEVTQTPSHQVTQMGQEVILRCVPISNHLYFYWYRQILGQKVEFLVSFYNNEISEKSEIFDDQFSVERPDGSNFTLKIRSTKLEDSAMYFCASSEQGDRDNSPLHFGNGTRLTVT.

The rearrangement links TRBV4-1 to TRBJ1-5; unclear D gene. CDR3 length equals 17 residues. Germline CDR1 and CDR2: MGHRA and YSYEKL. Trimming shortened V by 1 base and J by 0 bases, and 13 bases separated the two germline ends. CDR3 DNA sequence: TGCGCCAGCAGCCAAGTGTCCTTCCCGAATAGCAATCAGCCCCAGCATTTT. This sequence encodes CASSQVSFPNSNQPQHF.

The chain joins TRBV7-2 to TRBJ2-2; D unresolved. This CDR3 has 11 amino acids. From germline, CDR1 is SGHTA and CDR2 FQGNSA. V was pared by 5 bases and J by 4 bases, with 2 bases between. CDR3 sequence reads: CASSPTGELFF. CDR3 coding DNA: TGTGCCAGCAGCCCCACCGGGGAGCTGTTTTTT.

The chain has TRBV19 and TRBJ1-1, with a possible D match to TRBD1 (5 bases). Trimming removed 7 bases at V and 4 bases at J, with 16 bases between. CDR3 length equals 14 residues. Germline CDR1 LNHDA, CDR2 SQIVND (reference sequence). The CDR3 sequence is CASTAEFRATEAFF. Written as DNA, the CDR3 is TGTGCCAGTACGGCTGAATTCAGGGCCACTGAAGCTTTCTTT.

This sequence joins TRBV28 and TRBJ2-3, with 10 bases aligning to TRBD2. The CDR3 has 14 residues. Germline loops: CDR1 MDHEN, CDR2 SYDVKM. With V trimmed by 6 bases and J by 5 bases, 5 bases remained unmatched. The CDR3 DNA reads TGTGCCAGCAGAACTAGCGGGATGGTAGATACGCAGTATTTT. Its protein product is CASRTSGMVDTQYF.

The chain joins TRBV4-1 to TRBJ2-1; TRBD2 aligns across 10 bases. V trimming: 0 bases; J trimming: 8 bases; junction bases outside the gene matches: 7. In germline, CDR1 is MGHRA, CDR2 YSYEKL. This CDR3 is built from 16 residues. The CDR3 region is CASSQDWASGSDEQFF. The CDR3 nucleotides read TGCGCCAGCAGCCAAGATTGGGCTAGCGGGAGCGATGAGCAGTTCTTC.

By its share, this clone is medium-sized. V and J are TRBV7-9 and TRBJ2-1; D remains ambiguous. V was pared by 5 bases and J by 4 bases, with 9 bases between. CDR1 and CDR2 from the germline V gene are SEHNR and FQNEAQ (reference sequence). This CDR3 comprises 13 residues. CDR3 amino acids: CASSPAYYNEQFF. CDR3 DNA: TGTGCCAGCAGCCCGGCCTATTACAATGAGCAGTTCTTC.

The rearrangement uses TRBV28 and TRBJ2-7; D not resolved. Germline V gene lookup returns CDR1 MDHEN and CDR2 SYDVKM. With 6 bases removed from V and 0 bases from J, the gap between germline ends came to 9 bases. The CDR3 has 13 residues. CDR3 sequence: CASRNTDSYEQYF. As DNA, the CDR3 is TGTGCCAGCAGGAATACAGACTCCTACGAGCAGTACTTC.